This passage covers 20 T cell receptor beta chains from one sample sequenced in a study of OX40 agonist ivuxolimab in advanced cancers. Libraries were prepared by immunoSEQ multiplex PCR; TCRdb keeps only in-frame clonotypes and omits some of them. Among about 70,000 clones listed, roughly 85% were seen once. The sample consisted of CD4+ or CD8+ T cells sorted from blood, taken in a trial of the OX40 agonist ivuxolimab. The receptors stem from an adult with an advanced solid tumor such as melanoma, head and neck, liver or kidney cancer.

The gene calls are TRBV2 and TRBJ2-3; D call uncertain. Germline assignment: CDR1 SNHLY and CDR2 FYNNEI. V gave up 6 bases and J gave up 0 bases, with 10 bases separating them. This CDR3 comprises 14 residues. The CDR3 reads CASREPRSTDTQYF. Here the CDR3 DNA reads TGTGCCAGCAGAGAGCCCAGGAGCACAGATACGCAGTATTTT.

The CDR3 is CASATGQANTEAFF. CDR3 sequence (DNA): TGCGCCAGCGCCACGGGACAGGCAAACACTGAAGCTTTCTTT. The chain uses TRBV5-1 and TRBJ1-1; TRBD1 matches 8 bases. Germline assignment: CDR1 SGHRS and CDR2 YFSETQ. CDR3 length: 14 residues. V gave up 7 bases and J gave up 2 bases; unmatched junction bases: 7. Looking up the rest from reference TRBV5-1 and TRBJ1-1 gives the full variable domain: KAGVTQTPRYLIKTRGQQVTLSCSPISGHRSVSWYQQTPGQGLQFLFEYFSETQRNKGNFPGRFSGRQFSNSRSEMNVSTLELGDSALYLCASATGQANTEAFFGQGTRLTVV.

The chain joins TRBV10-3 to TRBJ2-1; TRBD2 matches at 13 bases. Trimming cost V 11 bases and J 9 bases; bases outside gene matches: 13. CDR1 ENHRY and CDR2 SYGVKD come from the germline V gene. This CDR3 has 15 amino acids. CDR3 sequence reads: CAAGLGTSGVGEQFF. As DNA, the CDR3 is TGTGCCGCAGGTTTAGGGACTAGCGGGGTTGGTGAGCAGTTCTTC.

The chain is built from TRBV14 and TRBJ1-1, with D unresolved. The V end lost 3 bases, the J end lost 1 base, and 12 bases lay between the germline ends. The CDR3 is made up of 15 amino acids. Per the germline V gene, CDR1 is SGHDN and CDR2 is FVKESK. DNA for the CDR3: TGTGCCAGCAGCCAGACGGGAGGCCGGAACACTGAAGCTTTCTTT. Its protein is CASSQTGGRNTEAFF.

V usage is TRBV6-5 and J usage is TRBJ2-1; 10 bases align to TRBD2. CDR3 length: 15 amino acids. After removal of 5 bases from V and 8 bases from J, the junction contained 9 bases not matched to a gene. Germline V gives CDR1 MNHEY, CDR2 SVGAGI. CDR3 in amino acids: CASSPISSGSHEQFF. CDR3 DNA: TGTGCCAGCAGTCCGATCTCTAGCGGGAGTCATGAGCAGTTCTTC.

Here the CDR3 reads CASRVQNTGTGGLYGYTF. CDR3 DNA: TGTGCCAGTAGGGTCCAGAACACCGGGACAGGGGGTCTCTATGGCTACACCTTC. The V gene is TRBV19, the J gene TRBJ1-2; 11 bases agree with TRBD1. Losses at the gene ends were 6 bases for V and 4 bases for J; bases not matched to a gene: 16. The CDR3 runs to 18 residues. The germline CDR1 and CDR2 sequences are LNHDA and SQIVND (reference sequence).

The V gene is TRBV19, the J gene TRBJ2-5; 7 bases are shared with TRBD1. J was trimmed by 5 bases and V by 5 bases; bases with no gene match: 5. The germline CDR1 and CDR2 sequences are LNHDA and SQIVND (reference sequence). There are 13 residues in the CDR3. The CDR3 DNA is TGTGCCAGTAGTCCAGGGGGACACGAGACCCAGTACTTC. Amino acids: CASSPGGHETQYF.

This rearrangement joins TRBV30 to TRBJ2-6, with 9 bases fitting TRBD1. The CDR3 has 17 residues. Germline V lookup: CDR1 GTSNPN, CDR2 SVGIG (reference sequence). V was clipped by 3 bases and J by 4 bases; unmatched bases: 10. CDR3 DNA sequence: TGTGCCTGGAGCAACATCGGACAGGGGTCAGGGGCCAACGTCCTGACTTTC. The encoded protein is CAWSNIGQGSGANVLTF.

About this clone: This sample includes further DNA sequences coding for the same CDR3. This CDR3 is CASSLGPTGGNQPQHF. The CDR3 DNA follows: TGCGCCAGCAGCTTGGGCCCCACGGGGGGCAATCAGCCCCAGCATTTT. The rearrangement joins TRBV5-1 to TRBJ1-5, with D possibly matching TRBD1 (5 bases). CDR3 length: 16 amino acids. Germline V gene sequence: CDR1 SGHRS, CDR2 YFSETQ. The ends were cut back, 0 bases at V and 2 bases at J, with 12 bases in the middle.

The chain carries TRBV23-1 and TRBJ1-2; 7 bases agree with TRBD1. TRBV23-1 is assigned to the ORF class and has an uncertain function. The CDR3 sequence is 17 residues long. Germline trimming cut 0 bases from V and 1 base from J; bases unmatched to any gene: 8. As DNA, the CDR3 is TGCGCCAGCAGTCAATCGATGGGGACAGCATATAACTATGGCTACACCTTC. Protein sequence: CASSQSMGTAYNYGYTF.

This clone was found once. The V gene is TRBV7-9, the J gene TRBJ1-6; D is undetermined. The germline V gene has CDR1 SEHNR and CDR2 FQNEAQ (reference sequence). The CDR3 contains 13 residues. Trimming shortened V by 0 bases and J by 8 bases, and 5 bases separated the two germline ends. The CDR3 is CASSLAGYSPLHF. CDR3 nucleotides: TGTGCCAGCAGCTTAGCGGGCTATTCACCCCTCCACTTT.

This rearrangement joins TRBV11-3 to TRBJ2-7, with 8 bases lining up with TRBD2. The J segment lost 7 bases and the V segment lost 6 bases, leaving 8 bases of the junction unmatched. Germline V CDR1 and CDR2: SGHNT, YENEEA. CDR3 length equals 13 residues. CDR3: CASSHGRAGEQYF. The CDR3 region has the DNA TGTGCCAGCAGTCACGGGAGGGCCGGGGAGCAGTACTTC.

The chain joins TRBV19 to TRBJ2-1; no clear D gene. This CDR3 comprises 12 residues. Germline V gene data show CDR1 as LNHDA and CDR2 as SQIVND (reference sequence). V lost 7 bases to trimming and J lost 12 bases, with 16 bases between them. The CDR3 sequence: CASTQVGVGQFF. The CDR3 DNA is TGTGCCAGTACCCAAGTTGGGGTGGGGCAGTTCTTC.

V and J are TRBV5-1 and TRBJ2-3; D is unresolved. V lost 0 bases to trimming and J lost 0 bases, with 8 bases between them. Germline CDR1 and CDR2: SGHRS and YFSETQ. The CDR3 is made up of 15 amino acids. CDR3 sequence reads: CASSLAVSSTDTQYF. CDR3 DNA sequence: TGCGCCAGCAGCTTGGCTGTCTCTAGCACAGATACGCAGTATTTT.

Comments on this clone: Germline is not matched at one junction end, which may reflect a read error. The chain employs TRBV6-5 and TRBJ2-7; D might be TRBD2 (6 bases). The length of the CDR3 is 13 residues. Germline V gene sequence: CDR1 MNHEY, CDR2 SVGAGI. This CDR3 is CASSYPPGTSSVF. The CDR3 DNA reads as TGTGCCAGCAGTTACCCCCCCGGGACTTCCTCAGTCTTC.

The rearrangement uses TRBV5-1 and TRBJ2-5, with D possibly called TRBD1 or TRBD2 (6 bases each). The CDR3 has 14 residues. Trimming pared 4 bases from V and 5 bases from J, leaving 15 bases between. Germline V gene sequence: CDR1 SGHRS, CDR2 YFSETQ. The DNA for the CDR3 is TGCGCCAGCAGCGGTGGGGGGCTAAGGGAGACCCAGTACTTC. Its protein is CASSGGGLRETQYF.

V and J are TRBV27 and TRBJ1-6; D may be TRBD1 (5 bases). Germline lookup yields CDR1 MNHEY and CDR2 SMNVEV (reference sequence). The V end lost 5 bases, the J end lost 11 bases, and 19 bases lay between the germline ends. The CDR3 totals 15 residues. The CDR3 here is CASSRRFGSGPPLHF. In DNA, the CDR3 is TGTGCCAGCAGTAGACGTTTCGGCTCGGGGCCACCCCTCCACTTT.

The chain joins TRBV30 to TRBJ2-1; 11 bases match TRBD2. In germline, CDR1 is GTSNPN, CDR2 SVGIG (reference sequence). The CDR3 is made up of 15 amino acids. Trimming took 5 bases from V and 9 from J; bases not matched to a gene: 12. CDR3 protein: CAWGTSGGGVGEQFF. CDR3 coding DNA: TGTGCCTGGGGAACTAGCGGGGGTGGCGTTGGTGAGCAGTTCTTC.

The chain carries TRBV2 and TRBJ1-5, with D perhaps TRBD1 (6 bases). Trimming removed 5 bases from V and 4 bases from J, with 9 bases in between. Germline CDR1 is SNHLY and CDR2 is FYNNEI. The CDR3 length is 13 residues. CDR3 loop: CASSRTVNQPQHF. The CDR3 coding sequence is TGTGCCAGCAGTAGGACAGTAAATCAGCCCCAGCATTTT.

This sequence joins TRBV2 and TRBJ1-1; D is uncertain. Trimming removed 7 bases from V and 6 bases from J, with 9 bases in between. CDR3 size: 11 residues. CDR1 is SNHLY, CDR2 FYNNEI, per germline. The CDR3: CASTRTSEAFF. CDR3 sequence (DNA): TGTGCCAGCACCCGGACCTCTGAAGCTTTCTTT. Using reference TRBV2 and TRBJ1-1 for the parts outside the CDR3, the full variable domain is EPEVTQTPSHQVTQMGQEVILRCVPISNHLYFYWYRQILGQKVEFLVSFYNNEISEKSEIFDDQFSVERPDGSNFTLKIRSTKLEDSAMYFCASTRTSEAFFGQGTRLTVV.